This entry lists 23 T cell receptor beta chains sequenced from one sample in a study of shared clonotypes between healthy human individuals. Generated by immunoSEQ multiplex PCR, the TCRdb table keeps only in-frame clones and is missing some. The sample comprises 2 million to 3 million clones, roughly nine tenths of which are singletons, and over 0.12% rests with the top ten. Sequences were obtained from naive CD4+ T cells sorted from blood. The subset is: CD45RA+ positively selected. The receptors were gathered from a man aged 18 to 29 in good health.

This chain uses TRBV19 with TRBJ2-7, with TRBD2 matching 8 bases. The CDR3 loop spans 15 amino acids. The V and J ends lost 5 bases and 0 bases, in that order; junction bases with no gene match: 6. Germline CDR1 and CDR2: LNHDA and SQIVND (reference sequence). The CDR3 loop is CASSSQAGASYEQYF. In DNA form, the CDR3 reads TGTGCCAGTAGTTCCCAAGCGGGGGCCTCCTACGAGCAGTACTTC.

The chain links TRBV19 to TRBJ1-1, with D uncertain. V lost 6 bases and J 0 bases, leaving 5 bases between the germline ends. CDR3 size: 12 residues. The germline CDR1 and CDR2 sequences are LNHDA and SQIVND (reference sequence). CDR3 amino acids: CASSKLNTEAFF. In DNA form, the CDR3 reads TGTGCCAGTAGCAAATTGAACACTGAAGCTTTCTTT.

The chain has TRBV7-2 and TRBJ2-7; D unresolved. CDR3 length: 12 residues. Germline-derived CDR1 and CDR2 are SGHTA and FQGNSA. The V gene lost 5 bases and the J gene lost 3 bases, with 8 bases spanning the gap. The CDR3 loop reads CASSPGIYEQYF. CDR3 DNA: TGTGCCAGCAGCCCCGGCATCTACGAGCAGTACTTC.

The genes are TRBV21-1 and TRBJ1-5. TRBV21-1 is flagged as a pseudogene. There are 15 residues in the CDR3. The CDR3 DNA reads TGTGCCAGCAGCAAAATGCCAGGACGCCTTCAGCCCCAGCATTTT. Its translation is CASSKMPGRLQPQHF.

The V gene is TRBV10-1, the J gene TRBJ2-1; D is tentatively TRBD1 or TRBD2 (5 bases each). This CDR3 contains 12 residues. V was trimmed by 5 bases and J by 11 bases, leaving 13 bases between them. CDR1 WNHNN and CDR2 SYGVQD come from the germline V gene (reference sequence). The CDR3, as DNA: TGCGCCAGCAGTCTCGGGGACCTGAAGCAGTTCTTC. Translated: CASSLGDLKQFF.

The genes are TRBV7-2 and TRBJ2-7; D remains unclear. CDR3 size: 14 residues. CDR1 is SGHTA and CDR2 is FQGNSA in the germline V gene. Trimming left V 2 bases short and J 5 bases short, with 13 bases between. The chain's CDR3 is CASSLLEFRNEQYF. The CDR3 region has the DNA TGTGCCAGCAGCTTACTAGAGTTCAGGAACGAGCAGTACTTC.

This chain joins TRBV5-4 and TRBJ2-1, with D hard to call. The CDR3 loop spans 12 amino acids. The germline V gene has CDR1 SGHNT and CDR2 YYREEE (reference sequence). The V end was cut by 7 bases, the J end by 9 bases, with 14 bases between. Here the CDR3 DNA reads TGTGCCAGCGGGTCCCCGGGCGGTGAGCAGTTCTTC. Residues: CASGSPGGEQFF.

The V and J genes are TRBV5-1 and TRBJ2-5; 8 nucleotides match TRBD2. Looked up from germline, CDR1 is SGHRS and CDR2 is YFSETQ. The CDR3 covers 15 residues. After removal of 4 bases from V and 0 bases from J, the junction contained 5 bases not matched to a gene. The CDR3 region has the DNA TGCGCCAGCAGCCTGGAGGGACTAGACCAAGAGACCCAGTACTTC. Its protein is CASSLEGLDQETQYF.

The chain joins TRBV6-6 to TRBJ1-6; D perhaps matches TRBD1 (6 bases). Germline CDR1 is MNHNY and CDR2 is SVGAGI (reference sequence). CDR3 length: 14 amino acids. V lost 3 bases and J 7 bases, leaving 10 bases between the germline ends. The CDR3 region has the DNA TGTGCCAGCAGTTATCGGGACAACAATTCACCCCTCCACTTT. It is translated as CASSYRDNNSPLHF.

The chain has TRBV19 and TRBJ1-2; the D gene is possibly TRBD1 (6 bases). The germline gives CDR1 LNHDA, CDR2 SQIVND (reference sequence). Trimming cost V 1 base and J 8 bases, with 20 bases left between them. This CDR3 has 16 residues. This CDR3 is CASSIGMGGAIGGYTF. DNA for the CDR3: TGTGCCAGTAGTATAGGCATGGGGGGCGCGATAGGAGGCTACACCTTC.

V usage is TRBV11-2 and J usage is TRBJ2-7, with D tentatively TRBD1 (6 bases). The germline V gene encodes CDR1 SGHAT and CDR2 FQNNGV. V lost 7 bases, J lost 3 bases, and 19 bases lay in between. The length of the CDR3 is 15 residues. In nucleotides, the CDR3 is TGTGCCAGCACCCAAGGGCAGGGGCGGTACTACGAGCAGTACTTC. Amino acid sequence: CASTQGQGRYYEQYF.

The chain employs TRBV5-8 and TRBJ2-7; D possibly uses TRBD1 or TRBD2 (6 bases each). This CDR3 has 15 residues. Trimming took off 2 bases at V and 1 base at J, with 13 bases between the two ends. The V gene's germline CDR1 is SGHTS and CDR2 YDEGEE. CDR3 sequence reads: CASSFGTGRSYEQYF. DNA of the CDR3: TGTGCCAGCAGCTTCGGTACAGGGAGGTCCTACGAGCAGTACTTC. The whole variable domain, remainder taken from reference TRBV5-8 and TRBJ2-7, is EAGVTQSPTHLIKTRGQQATLRCSPISGHTSVYWYQQALGLGLQFLLWYDEGEERNRGNFPPRFSGRQFPNYSSELNVNALELEDSALYLCASSFGTGRSYEQYFGPGTRLTVT.

The chain combines TRBV13 with TRBJ2-3, with TRBD2 matching over 14 bases. The germline CDR1 and CDR2 sequences are PRHDT and FYEKMQ (reference sequence). The CDR3 runs to 21 residues. Trimming at V came to 4 bases and at J to 6 bases, leaving 21 bases not matched to a gene. In nucleotides, the CDR3 is TGTGCCAGCAGCTCCTTCCACTCCCCGGGACTAGCGGGAGATTGGGTGGATACGCAGTATTTT. Residues: CASSSFHSPGLAGDWVDTQYF.

The rearrangement uses TRBV7-2 and TRBJ1-1; D is ambiguous. The V end was cut by 1 base, the J end by 0 bases, with 9 bases between. The germline V gene has CDR1 SGHTA and CDR2 FQGNSA. The CDR3 length is 15 residues. CDR3 coding DNA: TGTGCCAGCAGCTTAGTAGGGCTGGTGAACACTGAAGCTTTCTTT. Translated: CASSLVGLVNTEAFF.

This chain links TRBV4-1 with TRBJ1-5; 7 nucleotides line up with TRBD1. The CDR3 runs to 17 residues. The junction had 9 bases not matched to a gene; V was cut back by 1 base and J by 3 bases. Germline V lookup: CDR1 MGHRA, CDR2 YSYEKL. CDR3 loop: CASSQGAQGQTNQPQHF. As DNA, the CDR3 is TGCGCCAGCAGCCAAGGAGCACAGGGACAGACCAATCAGCCCCAGCATTTT.

Concerning this clone itself: The sample contains more than one DNA sequence encoding this CDR3. This rearrangement joins TRBV5-1 to TRBJ1-3, with D unclear. V lost 4 bases, J lost 2 bases, and 4 bases lay in between. CDR1 and CDR2 from the germline V gene are SGHRS and YFSETQ. This CDR3 contains 12 residues. The DNA for the CDR3 is TGCGCCAGCAGCCCGACTGGAAACACCATATATTTT. Its translation: CASSPTGNTIYF.

The rearrangement joins TRBV2 to TRBJ1-2; TRBD1 aligns across 9 bases. Germline V gives CDR1 SNHLY, CDR2 FYNNEI. The CDR3 sequence is 15 residues long. Trimming took 5 bases from V and 0 from J; bases not matched to a gene: 4. The CDR3 loop reads CASSLTGGSNYGYTF. The CDR3 bases are TGTGCCAGCAGTTTAACAGGGGGCTCTAACTATGGCTACACCTTC. Using reference TRBV2 and TRBJ1-2 for the parts outside the CDR3, the full variable domain is EPEVTQTPSHQVTQMGQEVILRCVPISNHLYFYWYRQILGQKVEFLVSFYNNEISEKSEIFDDQFSVERPDGSNFTLKIRSTKLEDSAMYFCASSLTGGSNYGYTFGSGTRLTVV.

This clone has just one count. The chain uses TRBV6-6 and TRBJ2-3, with D unclear. This CDR3 comprises 12 residues. Per the germline V gene, CDR1 is MNHNY and CDR2 is SVGAGI (reference sequence). V lost 6 bases to trimming and J lost 3 bases, with 7 bases between them. CDR3 bases: TGTGCCAGCAGCACTCTTACAGATACGCAGTATTTT. Translated: CASSTLTDTQYF.

The gene calls are TRBV5-1 and TRBJ1-6; D may be TRBD1 (5 bases). The CDR3 totals 15 residues. Per germline, CDR1 SGHRS and CDR2 YFSETQ. Trimming removed 3 bases from V and 6 bases from J, with 13 bases in between. The CDR3 loop is CASSSYGTLNSPLHF. CDR3 DNA sequence: TGCGCCAGCAGCTCATACGGGACCCTTAATTCACCCCTCCACTTT.

This chain connects TRBV28 to TRBJ1-2; D is uncertain. Deletions cut 5 bases from V and 8 bases from J, with 12 bases between. This CDR3 contains 12 residues. The germline V gene has CDR1 MDHEN and CDR2 SYDVKM. CDR3 in amino acids: CASSATVSGYTF. CDR3 DNA sequence: TGTGCCAGCAGTGCTACAGTTAGCGGCTACACCTTC.

The chain carries TRBV4-1 and TRBJ1-1; TRBD1 might be the D (5 bases). The CDR3 spans 16 residues. Germline-derived CDR1 and CDR2 are MGHRA and YSYEKL. Trimming stripped 4 bases from V and 5 bases from J, with 20 bases between. The CDR3 spells CASSPGRGMKRTEAFF. DNA for the CDR3: TGCGCCAGCAGCCCGGGACGGGGGATGAAGAGGACTGAAGCTTTCTTT.

This clone showed up just once. The chain has TRBV11-3 and TRBJ2-3, with TRBD1 matching over 7 bases. The V segment lost 6 bases and the J segment 1 base; nucleotides outside the gene matches: 4. This CDR3 is 14 amino acids long. Germline CDR1 SGHNT, CDR2 YENEEA. CDR3 loop: CASSPGTGTDTQYF. CDR3 DNA: TGTGCCAGCAGTCCCGGGACAGGCACAGATACGCAGTATTTT.

This CDR3 reads CAISRQLGGQETQYF. CDR3 coding DNA: TGTGCCATCAGCCGACAGCTTGGGGGTCAAGAGACCCAGTACTTC. The chain joins TRBV10-3 to TRBJ2-5; D possibly matches TRBD1 or TRBD2 (5 bases each). Germline CDR1 reads ENHRY; CDR2 reads SYGVKD. This CDR3 has 15 amino acids. Trimming left V 6 bases short and J 2 bases short, with 16 bases between.